This T cell receptor beta chain emerged from a study of OX40 agonist ivuxolimab in advanced cancers. TCRdb's table, derived via immunoSEQ multiplex PCR, lists solely in-frame clones and lacks some. The sample includes under 20,000 clones, approximately 80% of them seen just once. The V and J ends lost 6 bases and 2 bases respectively, with 8 bases between them. This CDR3 contains 12 residues. Germline-derived CDR1 and CDR2 are MDHEN and SYDVKM. The sample consisted of CD4+ or CD8+ T cells sorted from blood, taken in a trial of the OX40 agonist ivuxolimab. The chain employs TRBV28 and TRBJ2-7; weak D call: TRBD2 (5 bases). This clonotype was obtained from an adult with an advanced solid tumor such as melanoma, head and neck, liver or kidney cancer. The CDR3 sequence is CASSEGTYEQYF. For the CDR3, the DNA is TGTGCCAGCAGCGAGGGAACCTACGAGCAGTACTTC.